The 32 T cell receptor beta chains reported below all come from one sample, sequenced in a study of blood T cells in healthy people across ages. Using a J-beta primer mix together with a sample-barcoded 5' primer, a second PCR was run for roughly 6 to 12 cycles. MiXCR, applied by TCRdb to the 5' RACE reads, yields one record per CDR3 protein. The sample records roughly 1.9 million distinct CDR3 sequences, about 39% being singletons. The sequenced material came from blood. These receptors were collected from a human donor in good health.

The V call is TRBV20-1, the J call TRBJ1-1, with a possible D match to TRBD1 (6 bases). Per germline, CDR1 DFQATT and CDR2 SNEGSKA (reference sequence). Trimming shortened V by 4 bases and J by 3 bases, and 18 bases separated the two germline ends. The CDR3 consists of 15 residues. CDR3 DNA: TGCAGTGCTATAGAGCCCAGAGGGGGGGACACTGAAGCTTTCTTT. Translation gives CSAIEPRGGDTEAFF.

This chain connects TRBV20-1 to TRBJ2-1; the D gene is possibly TRBD1 (7 bases). This CDR3 contains 15 residues. The V end was cut by 3 bases, the J end by 4 bases, with 16 bases between. Germline V gene sequence: CDR1 DFQATT, CDR2 SNEGSKA (reference sequence). In nucleotides, the CDR3 is TGCAGTGCTAGGATGACAGGGAGGTTGTACAATGAGCAGTTCTTC. Translation: CSARMTGRLYNEQFF.

The J gene is TRBJ2-5, the V gene TRBV29-1; the D is unclear. CDR1 and CDR2 (germline): SQVTM, ANQGSEA. The CDR3 covers 12 residues. The ends were cut back, 1 base at V and 3 bases at J, with 6 bases in the middle. This chain's CDR3 is CSVEGLKETQYF. DNA for the CDR3: TGCAGCGTTGAAGGCTTGAAAGAGACCCAGTACTTC.

This clonotype was seen ten or more times. This chain joins TRBV7-3 and TRBJ2-1; a weak D match, TRBD1 (6 bases). Trimming removed 3 bases at V and 1 base at J, with 13 bases between. CDR1 is SGHTA and CDR2 is FQGTGA in the germline V gene. The CDR3 spans 16 residues. CDR3 nucleotides: TGTGCCAGCAGCTTGCGACAGGACGGGTCCTACAATGAGCAGTTCTTC. It yields the protein CASSLRQDGSYNEQFF.

The V gene is TRBV5-1, the J gene TRBJ2-5; 8 nucleotides line up with TRBD1. The CDR3 has 18 amino acids. Germline V gene sequence: CDR1 SGHRS, CDR2 YFSETQ. After removal of 0 bases from V and 0 bases from J, the junction contained 10 bases not matched to a gene. The CDR3, as DNA: TGCGCCAGCAGCTTGGTTAGGACAGGGATTTCATACCAAGAGACCCAGTACTTC. Residues: CASSLVRTGISYQETQYF.

This chain links TRBV2 with TRBJ2-1, with unresolved D. With 6 bases removed from V and 10 bases from J, the gap between germline ends came to 13 bases. Germline assignment: CDR1 SNHLY and CDR2 FYNNEI. CDR3 size: 12 residues. The CDR3 DNA reads as TGTGCCAGCAGCGGAGACTCCTACGAGCAGTTCTTC. Protein: CASSGDSYEQFF. The variable domain in full, completed from reference TRBV2 and TRBJ2-1, reads EPEVTQTPSHQVTQMGQEVILRCVPISNHLYFYWYRQILGQKVEFLVSFYNNEISEKSEIFDDQFSVERPDGSNFTLKIRSTKLEDSAMYFCASSGDSYEQFFGPGTRLTVL.

This clonotype was picked up many times. The J gene is TRBJ1-2, the V gene TRBV5-1; D might be TRBD1 (5 bases). The CDR3 has 13 amino acids. Germline V CDR1 and CDR2: SGHRS, YFSETQ. Trimming removed 3 bases at V and 6 bases at J, with 12 bases between. The CDR3: CASSWGTVDGYTF. CDR3 DNA sequence: TGCGCCAGCAGCTGGGGGACGGTAGATGGCTACACCTTC.

This clonotype was detected ten times or more. The chain combines TRBV29-1 with TRBJ2-3; TRBD2 aligns across 10 bases. Per the germline V gene, CDR1 is SQVTM and CDR2 is ANQGSEA. Germline trimming cut 3 bases from V and 5 bases from J; bases unmatched to any gene: 2. There are 13 residues in the CDR3. The CDR3 region is CSVDRTSGDTQYF. CDR3 DNA sequence: TGCAGCGTTGATAGGACTAGCGGAGATACGCAGTATTTT.

Concerning this clonotype: Since the CDR3 does not end with the conserved phenylalanine or tryptophan, this likely comes from a read error. V usage is TRBV9 and J usage is TRBJ2-4; D tentatively reads TRBD1 or TRBD2 (5 bases each). V was trimmed by 4 bases and J by 12 bases, leaving 17 bases between them. Per the germline V gene, CDR1 is SGDLS and CDR2 is YYNGEE. This CDR3 comprises 13 residues. DNA of the CDR3: TGTGCCAGCAGCCCCCGGGACGAACACAGTCAGTACTGC. Translation: CASSPRDEHSQYC.

This clonotype has only a few counts. This chain uses TRBV20-1 with TRBJ2-4; D ambiguous. Germline V gives CDR1 DFQATT, CDR2 SNEGSKA (reference sequence). CDR3 size: 15 residues. V lost 6 bases, J lost 1 base, and 16 bases lay in between. The CDR3 region has the DNA TGCAGTGCCACGGCCGCGGCCTCCGCCAAAAACATTCAGTACTTC. It translates to CSATAAASAKNIQYF.

CDR3 residues: CASSYSTGLATEAFF. CDR3 DNA sequence: TGTGCCAGCAGTTACTCGACGGGGTTGGCCACTGAAGCTTTCTTT. V gene TRBV6-5 combines with J gene TRBJ1-1; D gene ambiguous. The germline V gene encodes CDR1 MNHEY and CDR2 SVGAGI. CDR3 length: 15 residues. The germline V and J ends were trimmed by 0 bases and 4 bases, with 12 bases remaining between them.

The chain couples TRBV12-3 or TRBV12-4 to TRBJ1-2, with D unresolved. This CDR3 is 12 amino acids long. V lost 6 bases, J lost 4 bases, and 9 bases lay in between. As DNA, the CDR3 is TGTGCCAGCAGGGACGGGCCCTATGGCTACACCTTC. Translation gives CASRDGPYGYTF.

A few counts support this clonotype. The V gene is TRBV6-2 or TRBV6-3, the J gene TRBJ2-1, with D hard to call. CDR1 is MNHEY, CDR2 SVGEGT, per germline. The CDR3 totals 12 residues. Trimming stripped 6 bases from V and 6 bases from J, with 9 bases between. CDR3 sequence: CASSSQLNEQFF. CDR3 nucleotides: TGTGCCAGCAGCTCCCAGCTCAATGAGCAGTTCTTC.

This clonotype was seen only a few times. The V gene is TRBV7-9, the J gene TRBJ2-3, with 7 bases identical to TRBD2. V lost 0 bases to trimming and J lost 2 bases; unmatched junction nucleotides: 5. This CDR3 is built from 16 residues. From germline, CDR1 is SEHNR and CDR2 FQNEAQ (reference sequence). The CDR3 sequence is CASSLAGRGDTDTQYF. In DNA form, the CDR3 reads TGTGCCAGCAGCTTAGCAGGACGGGGGGACACAGATACGCAGTATTTT.

V is TRBV5-6 and J is TRBJ2-1, with no clear D. The CDR3 contains 11 residues. The germline V gene has CDR1 SGHDT and CDR2 YYEEEE. With 0 bases removed from V and 14 bases from J, the gap between germline ends came to 9 bases. The CDR3 is CASSLGPHKFF. Written as DNA, the CDR3 is TGTGCCAGCAGCTTGGGGCCACATAAGTTCTTC.

The rearrangement links TRBV27 to TRBJ2-3; D is uncertain. Deletions cut 5 bases from V and 2 bases from J, with 8 bases between. The CDR3 consists of 13 residues. Germline CDR1 reads MNHEY; CDR2 reads SMNVEV (reference sequence). The CDR3 loop is CASSIVFTDTQYF. Here the CDR3 DNA reads TGTGCCAGCAGTATCGTGTTCACAGATACGCAGTATTTT.

The chain couples TRBV6-4 to TRBJ1-6; TRBD1 aligns across 7 bases. Germline loops: CDR1 MRHNA, CDR2 SNTAGT. The junction had 3 bases not matched to a gene; V was cut back by 6 bases and J by 4 bases. This CDR3 spans 14 amino acids. The DNA for the CDR3 is TGTGCCAGCAGGCCAGGGGGTTATAATTCACCCCTCCACTTT. It is translated as CASRPGGYNSPLHF.

The chain carries TRBV7-2 and TRBJ2-1; D is possibly TRBD1 or TRBD2 (5 bases each). Germline V gene lookup returns CDR1 SGHTA and CDR2 FQGNSA. The length of the CDR3 is 13 residues. The V gene lost 2 bases and the J gene lost 8 bases, with 10 bases spanning the gap. CDR3 in amino acids: CASSLWGNHEQFF. The CDR3, as DNA: TGTGCCAGCAGCTTATGGGGGAACCATGAGCAGTTCTTC. The full variable domain, its missing parts supplied by reference TRBV7-2 and TRBJ2-1, is GAGVSQSPSNKVTEKGKDVELRCDPISGHTALYWYRQSLGQGLEFLIYFQGNSAPDKSGLPSDRFSAERTGGSVSTLTIQRTQQEDSAVYLCASSLWGNHEQFFGPGTRLTVL.

This clonotype appeared a few times. The chain recombines TRBV29-1 with TRBJ2-1, with D tentatively TRBD1 (5 bases). Germline V gives CDR1 SQVTM, CDR2 ANQGSEA. This CDR3 has 14 residues. The germline V and J ends were trimmed by 4 bases and 7 bases, with 17 bases remaining between them. The CDR3 DNA follows: TGCAGCGTTGGACAGACCGGTCCCCCGAATGAGCAGTTCTTC. Translating it yields CSVGQTGPPNEQFF.

This chain links TRBV12-3 or TRBV12-4 with TRBJ1-2; 7 bases agree with TRBD1. The CDR3 is 13 residues long. Losses at the gene ends were 2 bases for V and 8 bases for J; bases not matched to a gene: 5. CDR3 sequence (DNA): TGTGCCAGCAGTTTAAGAGGGGGCAACGGCTACACCTTC. Encoded protein: CASSLRGGNGYTF.

V gene TRBV10-3 combines with J gene TRBJ1-2; D not certain. Germline V gene sequence: CDR1 ENHRY, CDR2 SYGVKD. The CDR3 extends over 14 amino acids. Trimming cost V 4 bases and J 4 bases, with 13 bases left between them. The CDR3 coding sequence is TGTGCCATCAGTGGATTAGACGGCACCTATGGCTACACCTTC. The encoded protein is CAISGLDGTYGYTF.

The chain couples TRBV7-2 to TRBJ2-7, with 7 positions matching TRBD1. J gave up 7 bases and V 6 bases, and 15 bases lay outside the gene matches. The CDR3 has 15 residues. The germline gives CDR1 SGHTA, CDR2 FQGNSA. In nucleotides, the CDR3 is TGTGCCAGCAGTTTCCTACAGGGGCTGTCGTTTGAGCAGTACTTC. It yields the protein CASSFLQGLSFEQYF.

The genes are TRBV3-1 and TRBJ1-2; no clear D. CDR3 length: 15 residues. Looked up from germline, CDR1 is LGHDT and CDR2 is YNNKEL (reference sequence). The germline V and J ends were trimmed by 4 bases and 4 bases, with 16 bases remaining between them. CDR3 region: CASSRGAGTSYGYTF. The CDR3 DNA follows: TGTGCCAGCAGCCGAGGAGCCGGAACATCCTATGGCTACACCTTC.

A few counts support this clonotype. This chain uses TRBV5-1 with TRBJ1-4; D not certain. The CDR3 has 17 residues. Between the trimmed V and J ends, which lost 5 bases and 0 bases, there was a span of 17 bases. Germline CDR1 and CDR2: SGHRS and YFSETQ. CDR3 region: CASRETALISTNEKLFF. The CDR3 nucleotides are TGCGCCAGCAGAGAGACGGCATTAATTTCAACTAATGAAAAACTGTTTTTT.

There are a few counts of this clonotype. The V call is TRBV12-3 or TRBV12-4, the J call TRBJ2-3; no clear D gene. The CDR3 consists of 13 residues. Trimming took 6 bases from V and 2 from J, leaving 9 bases between them. CDR3 in amino acids: CASRLTYTDTQYF. In nucleotides, the CDR3 is TGTGCCAGCAGGCTCACCTACACAGATACGCAGTATTTT.

The rearrangement uses TRBV3-1 and TRBJ2-3; 9 positions match TRBD2. J gave up 2 bases and V 4 bases, and 4 bases lay outside the gene matches. The V gene's germline CDR1 is LGHDT and CDR2 YNNKEL (reference sequence). This CDR3 contains 15 residues. In DNA form, the CDR3 reads TGTGCCAGCAGCCCTAGCGGGGTCCACACAGATACGCAGTATTTT. It translates to CASSPSGVHTDTQYF.

This rearrangement joins TRBV4-3 to TRBJ2-5; D is perhaps TRBD1 (6 bases). Trimming cost V 1 base and J 5 bases, with 14 bases left between them. The CDR3 is 15 residues long. The germline CDR1 and CDR2 sequences are LGHNA and YSLEER. CDR3 in DNA: TGCGCCAGCAGCCAAGCAGCAGGGGCTGTGGAGACCCAGTACTTC. Its protein is CASSQAAGAVETQYF.

This clonotype was detected only a few times. This chain links TRBV5-1 with TRBJ2-3, with 11 bases lining up with TRBD2. Germline V gene lookup returns CDR1 SGHRS and CDR2 YFSETQ. Losses at the gene ends were 4 bases for V and 3 bases for J; bases not matched to a gene: 13. The CDR3 is 18 residues long. The chain's CDR3 is CASSGGTSGGLITDTQYF. Written as DNA, the CDR3 is TGCGCCAGCAGCGGAGGAACTAGCGGGGGCCTCATTACAGATACGCAGTATTTT.

This clonotype was seen a handful of times. The rearrangement joins TRBV12-3 or TRBV12-4 to TRBJ2-1, with unresolved D. Deletions cut 4 bases from V and 7 bases from J, with 8 bases between. There are 12 residues in the CDR3. The CDR3 DNA follows: TGTGCCAGCAGTTATATCATAAATGAGCAGTTCTTC. This gives the protein CASSYIINEQFF.

The rearrangement links TRBV29-1 to TRBJ2-3; 7 bases are a match to TRBD1. The J segment lost 2 bases and the V segment lost 3 bases, leaving 5 bases of the junction unmatched. Per the germline V gene, CDR1 is SQVTM and CDR2 is ANQGSEA. CDR3 length: 14 residues. CDR3 in amino acids: CSVENRGLTDTQYF. The DNA for the CDR3 is TGCAGCGTTGAGAACAGGGGTCTCACAGATACGCAGTATTTT.

This chain links TRBV20-1 with TRBJ1-1; no definite D call. The CDR3 is made up of 13 amino acids. V lost 7 bases, J lost 1 base, and 13 bases lay in between. Germline CDR1 and CDR2: DFQATT and SNEGSKA (reference sequence). The CDR3 loop reads CSVRRSGNTEAFF. CDR3 nucleotides: TGCAGTGTAAGACGCTCCGGGAACACTGAAGCTTTCTTT.

The chain links TRBV4-2 to TRBJ2-7; 7 bases agree with TRBD1. J lost 4 bases, V lost 2 bases, and 8 bases had no gene match. This CDR3 comprises 15 residues. Germline V gene data show CDR1 as LGHNA and CDR2 as YNFKEQ. This CDR3 reads CASSQYRGGPYEQYF. The CDR3 DNA sequence: TGTGCCAGCAGCCAATACAGGGGTGGGCCGTACGAGCAGTACTTC.